The clone carrying this T cell receptor beta chain was recorded at least ten times. What it recognizes is unknown. 5'RACE primed at constant segments yielded TCR alpha and TCR beta cDNA libraries bearing sample barcodes and UMIs. TCRdb used MiXCR to reprocess the 5' RACE reads, holding one entry per CDR3 protein. This sample carries about 290,000 distinct CDR3 sequences, more than 15% of them seen once, and the ten largest clones take more than 20%. Germline V gives CDR1 SGHTA, CDR2 FQGNSA. The CDR3 length is 17 residues. Between the trimmed V and J ends, which lost 6 bases and 1 base, there was a span of 21 bases. This sample is drawn from a study of T-cell memory formation after mild COVID-19. Findings and caveats of the study: Proof of SARS-CoV-2 specificity was absent for the second-wave clones that crested on day 37.

Sequencing input: PBMCs or a T cell subset sorted from them (not recorded which). The receptor comes from a man younger than 35 who had mild COVID-19 (a few samples of this study predate the infection). Cell type and time point are not known. This chain joins TRBV7-2 and TRBJ1-2; a weak D match, TRBD1 (5 bases). CDR3 coding DNA: TGTGCCAGCAGTAGAGAGGGGAGCCTAGACAGTAACTATGGCTACACCTTC. Protein product: CASSREGSLDSNYGYTF.